This TCR beta chain emerged from a study of OX40 agonist ivuxolimab in advanced cancers. Study outcomes and limitations: Relative to CD4+, CD8+ T cells held more expanded clones on average.

Trimming removed 4 bases at V and 1 base at J, with 16 bases between. This CDR3 spans 17 amino acids. Germline V lookup: CDR1 SGHVS, CDR2 FQNEAQ. This clone turned up a few times. The antigen is undetermined. Clones were sequenced by immunoSEQ multiplex PCR, and TCRdb holds only the in-frame ones, with some missing. The sample consists of about 110,000 clones, about nine tenths of them appearing once. The clonotype comes from an adult with an advanced solid tumor such as melanoma, head and neck, liver or kidney cancer. The sequences come from CD4+ or CD8+ T cells sorted from blood, collected in a trial of the OX40 agonist ivuxolimab. This chain connects TRBV7-8 to TRBJ2-2, with a weak D call TRBD2 (6 bases). The CDR3 here is CASSSRAAGMNTGELFF. The CDR3 DNA sequence: TGTGCCAGCAGCTCCCGGGCGGCGGGGATGAACACCGGGGAGCTGTTTTTT. The full variable domain, rest sourced from reference TRBV7-8 and TRBJ2-2, is GAGVSQSPRYKVAKRGQDVALRCDPISGHVSLFWYQQALGQGPEFLTYFQNEAQLDKSGLPSDRFFAERPEGSVSTLKIQRTQQEDSAVYLCASSSRAAGMNTGELFFGEGSRLTVL.